Included here is one T cell receptor (beta chain) sequence, with context. This clonotype appeared many times. Its binding antigen is unknown. No clone much larger than this one lies a single base away; base qualities are absent. Total RNA was extracted from unfractionated whole blood that had been collected in Tempus Blood RNA tubes. As TCR sequencing controls, five or six healthy volunteers were used, with blood taken at day 0, 2 weeks and 6 weeks. The data were taken from a study of human T cells and chemical hapten exposure listed by TCRdb under 2021. Notes on the research overall: Libraries were pooled for sequencing, and variation in per-sample TCR yields was attributed mainly to small differences in library volumes within the pool. The study tracked peripheral blood TCR repertoire changes in vivo during primary and secondary sensitization to the hapten diphenylcyclopropenone (DPC) in alopecia patients. Each blood RNA sample was used to sequence both TCR alpha and TCR beta chains.

The full study reports these points: DPC sensitization did not change how many TCRs were above 1 in 1000 frequency, and no evidence was found of alterations in global repertoire structure. Repeated subsampling changed both the strength of the expansion versus patch-test correlation and the threshold at which that correlation became significant.

Receptor libraries were prepared by 5' RACE. The listed sequencing device is Illumina MiSeq. During library preparation, unique molecular identifiers were attached to individual cDNA molecules so that TCRs could be counted quantitatively and reproducibly. The paper's data handling went like this. A median of approximately 100,000 TCRs per sample was observed, with a range of 23,224 to 690,600. The Decombinator software suite was used to annotate the V, J and CDR3 of the TCR reads. To make PS versus PT1 abundance plots, every sample was subsampled to the same number of TCRs (28,000). TCRs were defined as expanded if absent before sensitization and observed at least eight times at the 2-week time point. TCRdb cleaned the public reads at Q25 with fastp, built clones with MiXCR and kept in-frame beta chains. Each record represents a unique CDR3 protein, reported with the most common genes and DNA among its rows. For this entry, the V and J calls and clone size follow TCRdb and not the study's own pipeline. Recorded for this sample are 130,000 or so distinct CDR3 sequences; 4.1% of them occurred a single time. Together, the top ten hold over 1.3% of the sample.

The sequence derives from a female donor in good health.

The nucleotide sequence reads TGTGCCAGCAGCCAAGAAGGGGCTAGATCTTTCTTT. Translated, this is CASSQEGARSFF. The receptor chain draws on TRBV14 and TRBJ1-1; the D gene is perhaps TRBD1, on 5 matching bases. As encoded in the germline V gene, CDR1 is SGHDN while CDR2 is FVKESK. Trimming removed 0 bases from V and 12 bases from J, leaving 11 bases between the germline ends. Measured from the cysteine to the phenylalanine, the CDR3 is 12 residues long. The kept DNA is CDR3 alone, 36 bases in frame from the first base.